This TCR beta chain was captured in a study of beta chain features in type 1 diabetes. Germline CDR1 reads SEHNR; CDR2 reads FQNEAQ (reference sequence). The CDR3 length is 13 residues. V gave up 4 bases and J gave up 4 bases, with 10 bases separating them. A single heparinised blood sample, averaging roughly 0.11 L, was obtained per donor. This clone was observed a handful of times. Since all of the isolated RNA was reverse transcribed, expressed TCRB transcripts were what got sequenced. This table comes from immunoSEQ multiplex PCR, and its TCRdb copy is limited to in-frame clones, with some not included. This sample yields hundreds of thousands of clones, of which under 20% are seen a single time; around 0.02% belongs to the top ten.

The chain links TRBV7-9 to TRBJ1-2, with D uncertain. The receptor was isolated from a woman under 30 in good health. The specimen was naive CD4+ T cells from blood. CDR3 sequence: CASSSPRGYGYTF. The CDR3 DNA is TGTGCCAGCAGCTCCCCCCGTGGCTATGGCTACACCTTC.